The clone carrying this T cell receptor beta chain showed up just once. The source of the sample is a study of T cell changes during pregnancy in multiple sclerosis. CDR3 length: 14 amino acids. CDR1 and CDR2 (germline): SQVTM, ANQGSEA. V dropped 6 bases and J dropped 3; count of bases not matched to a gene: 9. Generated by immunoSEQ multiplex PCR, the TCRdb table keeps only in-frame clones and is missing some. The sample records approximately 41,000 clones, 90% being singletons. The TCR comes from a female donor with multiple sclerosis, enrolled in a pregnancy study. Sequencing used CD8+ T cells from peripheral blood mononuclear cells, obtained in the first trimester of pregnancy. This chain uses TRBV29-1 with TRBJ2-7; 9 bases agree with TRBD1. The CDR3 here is CSVRPVDRGYEQYF. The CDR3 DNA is TGCAGCGTAAGACCGGTGGACAGGGGCTACGAGCAGTACTTC.